Below, 27 T cell receptor beta chains from the same sample are listed, as sequenced in a study of shared clonotypes between healthy human individuals. Repertoires were generated with immunoSEQ multiplex PCR, while TCRdb's copy carries only in-frame clones and drops some. Counted here are about 1.1 million clones, about 80% occurring once; the ten biggest clones make up almost 0.9%. Source material: memory CD4+ T cells from PBMCs. Sample subset: CD45RA-negative fraction. The receptors here all came from a young man in good health. Some clones in this sample may be carry-over from other donors' samples.

The chain carries TRBV5-6 and TRBJ1-4; TRBD1 might be the D (6 bases). CDR1 is SGHDT, CDR2 YYEEEE, per germline. Trimming stripped 2 bases from V and 8 bases from J, with 25 bases between. CDR3 length: 18 residues. The CDR3, as DNA: TGTGCCAGCAGCTTAGGGGGAGGGCCCCCAGTTTCAGGGGAAAAACTGTTTTTT. Amino acid sequence: CASSLGGGPPVSGEKLFF.

The chain recombines TRBV6-1 with TRBJ2-5; no clear D. V shed 8 bases and J shed 7 bases, with 11 bases lying between them. Germline loops: CDR1 MNHNS, CDR2 SASEGT. CDR3 length: 11 amino acids. The CDR3 bases are TGTGCCAGCGTAGTGATGGCGACCCAGTACTTC. Its translation is CASVVMATQYF.

On this clone itself: Other DNA sequences in this specimen translate into the identical CDR3. V gene TRBV4-2 combines with J gene TRBJ1-2, with 7 positions matching TRBD1. CDR3 length: 15 amino acids. The ends lost 4 bases at V and 6 bases at J; junction bases unmatched: 11. The germline gives CDR1 LGHNA, CDR2 YNFKEQ. As DNA, the CDR3 is TGTGCCAGCAGCCTCCCGACAGGGATCGTGGATGGCTACACCTTC. Protein sequence: CASSLPTGIVDGYTF.

The rearrangement links TRBV5-1 to TRBJ1-3; no clear D gene. This CDR3 comprises 14 residues. The ends were cut back, 1 base at V and 0 bases at J, with 5 bases in the middle. Per germline, CDR1 SGHRS and CDR2 YFSETQ. The CDR3 bases are TGCGCCAGCAGCTTGTCCTACTCTGGAAACACCATATATTTT. Translating gives CASSLSYSGNTIYF.

With regard to this clone: An end of the junction does not agree with germline; a read error may underlie this. The chain couples TRBV15 to TRBJ2-1; D call uncertain. Germline-derived CDR1 and CDR2 are LNHNV and YYDKDF (reference sequence). The CDR3 length is 15 residues. CDR3 region: CATSRDLASHNEQFF. In DNA form, the CDR3 reads TGTGCCACCAGCAGAGATCTCGCCTCCCACAATGAGCAGTTCTTC.

This chain uses TRBV11-1 with TRBJ2-7; maybe TRBD1 (5 bases). In germline, CDR1 is SGHAT, CDR2 FQDESV (reference sequence). This CDR3 is built from 13 residues. V was shortened by 5 bases and J by 6 bases, with 14 bases between the two germline ends. The CDR3: CASSQHGDSEQYF. CDR3 sequence (DNA): TGTGCCAGCAGCCAACACGGCGACAGCGAGCAGTACTTC.

The chain employs TRBV5-1 and TRBJ1-4; D gene uncertain. V dropped 1 base and J dropped 0 bases, with 7 bases sitting between them. The CDR3 consists of 15 residues. Germline CDR1 is SGHRS and CDR2 is YFSETQ. The chain's CDR3 is CASSLSWATNEKLFF. The CDR3 region has the DNA TGCGCCAGCAGCTTGTCGTGGGCAACTAATGAAAAACTGTTTTTT. Full variable domain (remainder filled in from reference TRBV5-1 and TRBJ1-4): KAGVTQTPRYLIKTRGQQVTLSCSPISGHRSVSWYQQTPGQGLQFLFEYFSETQRNKGNFPGRFSGRQFSNSRSEMNVSTLELGDSALYLCASSLSWATNEKLFFGSGTQLSVL.

The table lists this clone with a few counts. The chain links TRBV30 to TRBJ1-5; 7 bases are shared with TRBD1. The CDR3 is 13 amino acids. The germline V gene encodes CDR1 GTSNPN and CDR2 SVGIG (reference sequence). Losses at the gene ends were 0 bases for V and 6 bases for J; bases not matched to a gene: 2. The chain's CDR3 is CAWSVDRVQPQHF. The CDR3, as DNA: TGTGCCTGGAGTGTAGACAGGGTTCAGCCCCAGCATTTT.

With regard to this clone: Given a much more abundant clone one base away, this may be a read error. The chain's CDR3 is CASSPTPGGSSCEQYF. DNA for the CDR3: TGTGCCAGCAGCCCCACGCCAGGGGGGAGCTCCTGCGAGCAGTACTTC. The chain combines TRBV27 with TRBJ2-7, with D perhaps matching TRBD1 (7 bases). CDR1 and CDR2 (germline): MNHEY, SMNVEV (reference sequence). CDR3 size: 16 residues.

The chain recombines TRBV18 with TRBJ1-5; D may be TRBD1 (6 bases). The CDR3 covers 17 residues. Germline V gene sequence: CDR1 KGHSH, CDR2 LQKENI. With 1 base removed from V and 0 bases from J, the gap between germline ends came to 13 bases. Written as DNA, the CDR3 is TGTGCCAGCTCACCACGCCCAGGGGACCTTAGCAATCAGCCCCAGCATTTT. Translating it yields CASSPRPGDLSNQPQHF.

This rearrangement joins TRBV10-1 to TRBJ2-7; a possible D gene is TRBD2 (5 bases). The CDR3 totals 11 residues. Trimming removed 9 bases from V and 3 bases from J, with 9 bases in between. CDR1 is WNHNN, CDR2 SYGVQD, per germline (reference sequence). CDR3 in DNA: TGCGCCAGTCAGAGGGTCTACGAGCAGTACTTC. Its protein is CASQRVYEQYF.

The rearrangement joins TRBV7-8 to TRBJ2-3; D tentatively fits TRBD1 or TRBD2 (6 bases each). CDR1 and CDR2 from the germline V gene are SGHVS and FQNEAQ. The length of the CDR3 is 14 residues. V gave up 2 bases and J gave up 6 bases, with 12 bases separating them. CDR3 nucleotides: TGTGCCAGCAGCTTAACGGGGGCCCGGGATACGCAGTATTTT. Its translation: CASSLTGARDTQYF. The entire variable domain, with the rest obtained from reference TRBV7-8 and TRBJ2-3, is as follows: GAGVSQSPRYKVAKRGQDVALRCDPISGHVSLFWYQQALGQGPEFLTYFQNEAQLDKSGLPSDRFFAERPEGSVSTLKIQRTQQEDSAVYLCASSLTGARDTQYFGPGTRLTVL.

V gene TRBV27 combines with J gene TRBJ2-4; weak D call: TRBD1 (6 bases). The V gene lost 8 bases and the J gene lost 8 bases, with 19 bases spanning the gap. There are 14 residues in the CDR3. Germline V lookup: CDR1 MNHEY, CDR2 SMNVEV (reference sequence). CDR3: CASGGSRGLHIQYF. The CDR3 nucleotides are TGTGCCAGCGGTGGTAGCAGGGGATTACACATTCAGTACTTC.

This clone has a handful of counts. The chain recombines TRBV7-9 with TRBJ2-3, with 14 bases aligning to TRBD2. CDR3 length: 17 residues. The germline V gene encodes CDR1 SEHNR and CDR2 FQNEAQ (reference sequence). The trim removed 7 bases at V and 5 bases at J, leaving 11 bases unmatched. The CDR3 DNA follows: TGTGCCAGCACCTCAAACCCGGGACTAGCGGGAGAAGATACGCAGTATTTT. This sequence encodes CASTSNPGLAGEDTQYF.

The rearrangement uses TRBV28 and TRBJ1-3; D call uncertain. The CDR3 spans 14 residues. The V end was cut by 5 bases, the J end by 4 bases, with 12 bases between. CDR1 and CDR2 from the germline V gene are MDHEN and SYDVKM. For the CDR3, the DNA is TGTGCCAGCAGTGCACCGGGAACGGGAAACACCATATATTTT. This encodes CASSAPGTGNTIYF.

The chain combines TRBV5-1 with TRBJ1-4; D is ambiguous. The V gene lost 2 bases and the J gene lost 4 bases, with 6 bases spanning the gap. This CDR3 region has 13 residues. CDR1 and CDR2 from the germline V gene are SGHRS and YFSETQ. The CDR3 DNA is TGCGCCAGCAGCTTCGGAGTTAATGAAAAACTGTTTTTT. Translated: CASSFGVNEKLFF.

The V call is TRBV7-9, the J call TRBJ2-7; 10 bases agree with TRBD2. The V gene end was trimmed by 3 bases and the J gene end by 2 bases; junction bases not matched to a gene: 1. Per the germline V gene, CDR1 is SEHNR and CDR2 is FQNEAQ (reference sequence). The CDR3 is 14 residues long. CDR3 protein: CASSFTSGAYEQYF. In DNA form, the CDR3 reads TGTGCCAGCAGCTTCACTAGCGGGGCCTACGAGCAGTACTTC.

This sequence joins TRBV19 and TRBJ1-5; 10 bases are shared with TRBD1. J was trimmed by 4 bases and V by 7 bases; bases with no gene match: 7. Germline CDR1 LNHDA, CDR2 SQIVND (reference sequence). This CDR3 spans 15 amino acids. This CDR3 is CASTTGGVRNQPQHF. The CDR3 DNA is TGTGCCAGTACGACAGGGGGCGTACGGAATCAGCCCCAGCATTTT.

This chain joins TRBV28 and TRBJ2-1, with 8 positions matching TRBD2. The V and J ends lost 5 bases and 4 bases, in that order; junction bases with no gene match: 4. The length of the CDR3 is 14 residues. CDR1 and CDR2 from the germline V gene are MDHEN and SYDVKM. The CDR3 region has the DNA TGTGCCAGCAGTACTAGCGGACTATACAATGAGCAGTTCTTC. Translation: CASSTSGLYNEQFF.

The rearrangement links TRBV5-5 to TRBJ2-3, with D unresolved. This CDR3 has 15 amino acids. Germline CDR1 is SGHKS and CDR2 is YYEKEE (reference sequence). V dropped 0 bases and J dropped 4 bases, with 12 bases sitting between them. CDR3 DNA: TGTGCCAGCAGCTTGGTTGTTGTTTTGGCAGATACGCAGTATTTT. Translation: CASSLVVVLADTQYF.

This CDR3 is CASSPRAGTGGREQYF. In DNA form, the CDR3 reads TGTGCCAGCTCACCCCGGGCCGGGACAGGGGGCAGAGAGCAGTACTTC. V usage is TRBV18 and J usage is TRBJ2-7; 12 nucleotides line up with TRBD1. This CDR3 contains 16 residues. CDR1 is KGHSH and CDR2 is LQKENI in the germline V gene. V was pared by 3 bases and J by 7 bases, with 10 bases of the junction left unmatched.

V is TRBV2 and J is TRBJ2-7, with TRBD1 matching over 7 bases. CDR1 is SNHLY, CDR2 FYNNEI, per germline. V gave up 6 bases and J gave up 2 bases; unmatched junction bases: 16. CDR3 length equals 17 residues. The CDR3 DNA sequence: TGTGCCAGCAGCCCCGAGAGAGGGACAGCGAATACCTACGAGCAGTACTTC. Protein product: CASSPERGTANTYEQYF.

Turning to this clone: Because it lacks the conserved phenylalanine or tryptophan at the end, this CDR3 is likely a read error. The DNA is left out, because the CDR3 cannot be placed on it with certainty; the CDR3 is given as TCRdb lists it. The rearrangement joins TRBV18 to TRBJ1-1. CDR1 and CDR2 (germline): KGHSH, LQKENI. The CDR3 has 11 amino acids, counting both end residues. Here the CDR3 reads CASSPPRSSLE.

This chain connects TRBV28 to TRBJ2-7; D not certain. Trimming left V 6 bases short and J 5 bases short, with 20 bases between. This CDR3 spans 15 amino acids. Germline V gene sequence: CDR1 MDHEN, CDR2 SYDVKM. The CDR3 here is CASRAVGPPEDEQYF. The CDR3 coding sequence is TGTGCCAGCAGGGCCGTCGGGCCGCCTGAGGACGAGCAGTACTTC.

The chain uses TRBV5-5 and TRBJ2-7; TRBD1 aligns across 7 bases. Trimming at V came to 3 bases and at J to 3 bases, leaving 6 bases not matched to a gene. CDR3 size: 14 residues. Germline CDR1 is SGHKS and CDR2 is YYEKEE (reference sequence). The CDR3 spells CASSYGTAFYEQYF. CDR3 nucleotides: TGTGCCAGCAGCTACGGGACAGCTTTCTACGAGCAGTACTTC.

The genes are TRBV7-8 and TRBJ1-1; TRBD1 matches at 8 bases. After removal of 3 bases from V and 1 base from J, the junction contained 1 base not matched to a gene. This CDR3 spans 14 amino acids. Germline loops: CDR1 SGHVS, CDR2 FQNEAQ. CDR3 sequence (DNA): TGTGCCAGCAGCTTGGGACAGGCGAACACTGAAGCTTTCTTT. Translated, it gives CASSLGQANTEAFF.

The V call is TRBV25-1, the J call TRBJ2-1; D is ambiguous. The CDR3 contains 14 residues. Germline V gene sequence: CDR1 MGHDK, CDR2 SYGVNS. V was cut by 2 bases and J by 1 base, with 6 bases left in between. The CDR3 DNA reads TGTGCCAGCAGTGAAGGCGGTTCCTACAATGAGCAGTTCTTC. The encoded protein is CASSEGGSYNEQFF.